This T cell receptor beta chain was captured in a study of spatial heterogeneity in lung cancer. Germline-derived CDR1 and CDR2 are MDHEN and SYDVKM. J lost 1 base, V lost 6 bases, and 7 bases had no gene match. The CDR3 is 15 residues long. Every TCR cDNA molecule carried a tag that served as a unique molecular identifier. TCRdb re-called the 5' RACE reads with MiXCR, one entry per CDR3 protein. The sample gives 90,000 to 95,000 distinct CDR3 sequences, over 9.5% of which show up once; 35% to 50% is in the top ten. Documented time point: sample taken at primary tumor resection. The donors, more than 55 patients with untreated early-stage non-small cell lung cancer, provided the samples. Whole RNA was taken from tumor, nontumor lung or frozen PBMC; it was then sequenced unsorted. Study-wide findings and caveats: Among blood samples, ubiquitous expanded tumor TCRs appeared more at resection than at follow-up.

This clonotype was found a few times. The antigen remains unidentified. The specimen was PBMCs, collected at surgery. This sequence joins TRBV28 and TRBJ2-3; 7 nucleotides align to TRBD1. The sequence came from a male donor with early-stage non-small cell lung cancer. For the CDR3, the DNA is TGTGCCAGCAGCACCGCCGGGACAGGCACAGATACGCAGTATTTT. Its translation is CASSTAGTGTDTQYF.